This T cell receptor beta chain was identified in a study of T cell responses to AZD1222 COVID-19 vaccine. The CDR3 contains 13 residues. V was pared by 7 bases and J by 0 bases, with 10 bases between. Germline values: CDR1 SNHLY, CDR2 FYNNEI. Libraries were prepared by immunoSEQ multiplex PCR; TCRdb keeps only in-frame clonotypes and omits some of them. The sample gives 120,000 or so clones, roughly 84% of which show up once; less than 8% is in the top ten. J is TRBJ2-7 and V is TRBV2; a weak D match, TRBD2 (6 bases). Sample: peripheral blood, taken on day 0 of AZD1222 vaccination. The clonotype originates from an adult in good health. The CDR3 DNA is TGTGCCAGCACGGGCGGGGACTCCTACGAGCAGTACTTC. It yields the protein CASTGGDSYEQYF.